This TCR beta chain was captured by sequencing in a study of blood T cells in healthy people across ages (dated by TCRdb to 2015 to 2017). About the study as a whole: In model experiments, template switching captured about one uniquely barcoded TCR beta cDNA molecule for every two T cells. Age-related changes in TCR beta repertoire diversity were measured in the study by deep sequencing normalized with unique cDNA molecular identifiers. The donors were split into four age groups: young (average around 15 years), middle-aged (39), aged (about 62) and long-lived (over 75). To avoid experimental bias, donors of different ages were spread randomly across the sequencing lanes. Using the same blood draw, the study looked at two additional independent replicas of 1 million unique cDNA reads for two donors, one aged 18 to 29 and the other aged 80 or older.

As for this clonotype: Which antigen it targets is not known. There are no base qualities to consult, and no much larger clone falls within one base.

The library relied on 5' RACE. Sequencing instrument: Illumina HiSeq 2500. A second PCR of about 7 to 12 cycles was run with a J-beta primer mix and a sample-barcoded 5' primer. A unique molecular identifier was introduced onto each TCR beta cDNA molecule by a template-switch 5' adaptor carrying 12 random nucleotides. At least 3 million CDR3-containing paired-end reads were obtained from each sample. All of the RNA was converted into first-strand cDNA using the Mint cDNA synthesis kit, with a TRBC-specific oligonucleotide serving as the primer. All cDNA was treated with uracil-DNA glycosylase and then went through a first 18-cycle PCR with the universal primers M1SS and BC2_uni_R. The published analysis was carried out like this. Each sample was normalized by randomly selecting 1 million high-quality reads, each carrying a distinct molecular identifier. Instead of being binned into consensus sequences, reads that shared molecular identifiers were thrown out. MiTCR, with a Q25 quality threshold and the strictest error-elimination algorithm, was used for CDR3 identification, clonotype clustering and error correction. A nonparametric unseen species model with Euler transformation was used to estimate lower-bound total TCR beta diversity. TCRdb's own reprocessing of the public reads used fastp at Q25 and MiXCR and kept productive beta chains. Rows are unified per CDR3 protein, each entry keeping the most common DNA and genes. For this entry, the V and J calls and clone size follow TCRdb and not the study's own pipeline. Counted in this sample were around 1,500,000 distinct CDR3 sequences; 42% of them appeared once. Of the sample, 7.9% is held by the ten largest clones.

From the cysteine through the phenylalanine, the CDR3 covers 15 amino acids. The entry retains the CDR3 DNA only, 45 bases that are in frame from base 1. Trimming takes 5 bases from V and 0 bases from J, and the germline ends sit 14 bases apart. Donors were under 40 systemically healthy Caucasian individuals from Russia aged about 6 to 100 years. Roughly 9.5 milliliters of peripheral blood were drawn from each donor into EDTA-treated Vacutainer tubes. PBMCs were isolated by Ficoll-Paque density-gradient centrifugation, with at least 6.5 million obtained per sample. Trizol reagent was used to extract total RNA from the PBMCs, yielding at least 6 micrograms per sample. Naive CD45RAhigh/CD27high T cell percentages were measured by flow cytometry on a PBMC aliquot from every donor. Broader findings and caveats from the paper: As age increased, observed TCR beta diversity per million T cells dropped in a roughly linear way, and a significant reduction was already evident by age about 40. Because profiling used bulk unsorted PBMCs, naive and antigen-experienced compartments could not be compared conclusively. Estimates of total diversity from one million sequenced T cells were regarded as lower bounds and underestimates. Compared with the aged group, the long-lived group had more naive CD4+ T cells, fewer expanded clones and increased TCR diversity, a pattern suggesting age selection. Donor CMV infection status was unknown, potentially confounding age-related changes in expanded clonotypes. Observed TCR beta diversity correlated strongly with the percentage of naive T cells measured by flow cytometry.

Sequenced material: blood. The source is a woman aged 18-30 years in good health. The sequence is built from TRBV12-3 or TRBV12-4 and TRBJ2-7, with TRBD2 perhaps the D gene, on 5 matching bases. The CDR3 loop reads CASSPRGILSYEQYF. Here is the DNA: TGTGCCAGCAGTCCCCGGGGAATACTCTCCTACGAGCAGTACTTC.